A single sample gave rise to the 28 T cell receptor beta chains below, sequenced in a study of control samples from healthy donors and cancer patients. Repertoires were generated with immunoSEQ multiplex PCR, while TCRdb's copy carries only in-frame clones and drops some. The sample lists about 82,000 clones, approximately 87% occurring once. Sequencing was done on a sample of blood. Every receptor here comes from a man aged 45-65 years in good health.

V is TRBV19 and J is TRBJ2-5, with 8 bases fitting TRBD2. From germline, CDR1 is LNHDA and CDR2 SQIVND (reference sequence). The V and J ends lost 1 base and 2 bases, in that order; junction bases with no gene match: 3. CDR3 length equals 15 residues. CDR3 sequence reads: CASSIVTGGQETQYF. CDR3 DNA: TGTGCCAGTAGTATAGTTACGGGAGGGCAAGAGACCCAGTACTTC.

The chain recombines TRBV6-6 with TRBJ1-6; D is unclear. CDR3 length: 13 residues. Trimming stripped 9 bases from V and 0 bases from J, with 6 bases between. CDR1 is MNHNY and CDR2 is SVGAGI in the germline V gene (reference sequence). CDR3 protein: CASGSSYNSPLHF. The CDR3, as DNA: TGTGCCAGTGGGAGCTCCTATAATTCACCCCTCCACTTT.

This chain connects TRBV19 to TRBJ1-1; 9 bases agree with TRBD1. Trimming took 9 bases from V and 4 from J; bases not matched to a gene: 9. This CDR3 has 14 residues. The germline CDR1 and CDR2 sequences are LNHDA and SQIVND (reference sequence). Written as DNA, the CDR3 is TGTGCCAGATTGAACAGGGGGCAGGGCACTGAAGCTTTCTTT. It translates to CARLNRGQGTEAFF.

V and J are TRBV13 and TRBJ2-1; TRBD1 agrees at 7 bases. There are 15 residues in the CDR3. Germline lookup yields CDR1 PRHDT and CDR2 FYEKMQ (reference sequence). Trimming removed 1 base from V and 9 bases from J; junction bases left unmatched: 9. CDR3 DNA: TGTGCCAGCAGCTTAGCACAGGGGCTCGTTGGTGAGCAGTTCTTC. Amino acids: CASSLAQGLVGEQFF. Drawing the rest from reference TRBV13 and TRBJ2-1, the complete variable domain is AAGVIQSPRHLIKEKRETATLKCYPIPRHDTVYWYQQGPGQDPQFLISFYEKMQSDKGSIPDRFSAQQFSDYHSELNMSSLELGDSALYFCASSLAQGLVGEQFFGPGTRLTVL.

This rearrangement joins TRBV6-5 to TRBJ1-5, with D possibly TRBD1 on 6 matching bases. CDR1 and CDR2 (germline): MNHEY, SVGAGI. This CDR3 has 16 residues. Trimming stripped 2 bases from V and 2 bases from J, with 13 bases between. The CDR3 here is CASSYQGRGRNQPQHF. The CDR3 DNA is TGTGCCAGCAGTTACCAAGGCAGGGGTCGCAATCAGCCCCAGCATTTT.

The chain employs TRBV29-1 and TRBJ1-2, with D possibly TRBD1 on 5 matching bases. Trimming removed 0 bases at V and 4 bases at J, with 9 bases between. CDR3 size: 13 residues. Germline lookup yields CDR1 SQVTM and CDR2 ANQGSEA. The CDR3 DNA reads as TGCAGCGTTGAAGAGGGGGTATCCTATGGCTACACCTTC. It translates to CSVEEGVSYGYTF.

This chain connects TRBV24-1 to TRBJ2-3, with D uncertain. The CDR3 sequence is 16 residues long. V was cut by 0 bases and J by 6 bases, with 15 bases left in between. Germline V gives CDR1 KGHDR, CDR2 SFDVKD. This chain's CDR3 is CATSDLKGSAGDTQYF. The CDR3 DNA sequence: TGTGCCACCAGTGATTTGAAGGGATCAGCCGGGGATACGCAGTATTTT.

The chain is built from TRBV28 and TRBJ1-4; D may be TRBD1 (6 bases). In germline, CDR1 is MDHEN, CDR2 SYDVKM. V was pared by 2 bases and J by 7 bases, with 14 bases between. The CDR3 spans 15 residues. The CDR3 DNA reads TGTGCCAGCAGTTTACGAGGGGGGGTGGGTGAAAAACTGTTTTTT. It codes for CASSLRGGVGEKLFF.

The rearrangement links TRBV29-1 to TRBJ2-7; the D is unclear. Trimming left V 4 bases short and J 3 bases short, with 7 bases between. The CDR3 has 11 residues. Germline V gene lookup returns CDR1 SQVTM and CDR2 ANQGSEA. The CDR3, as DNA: TGCAGCGTTGCCTGGAACTACGAGCAGTACGTC. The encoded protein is CSVAWNYEQYV.

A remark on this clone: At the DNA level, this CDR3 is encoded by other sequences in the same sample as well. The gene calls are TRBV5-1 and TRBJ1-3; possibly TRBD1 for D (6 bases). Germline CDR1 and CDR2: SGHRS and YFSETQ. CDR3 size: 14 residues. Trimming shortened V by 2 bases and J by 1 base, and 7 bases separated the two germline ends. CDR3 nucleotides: TGCGCCAGCAGCTTACAGGGTTCTGGAAACACCATATATTTT. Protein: CASSLQGSGNTIYF.

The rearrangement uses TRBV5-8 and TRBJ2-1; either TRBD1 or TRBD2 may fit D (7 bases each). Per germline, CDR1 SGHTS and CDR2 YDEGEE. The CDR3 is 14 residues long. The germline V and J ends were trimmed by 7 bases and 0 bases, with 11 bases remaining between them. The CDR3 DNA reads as TGTGCCAGCCGCAGGGGGGGCTCCTACAATGAGCAGTTCTTC. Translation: CASRRGGSYNEQFF.

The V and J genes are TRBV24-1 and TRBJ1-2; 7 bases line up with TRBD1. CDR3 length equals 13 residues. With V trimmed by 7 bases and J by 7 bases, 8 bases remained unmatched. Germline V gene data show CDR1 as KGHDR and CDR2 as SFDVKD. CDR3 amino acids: CATRQGSGSGYTF. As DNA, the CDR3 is TGTGCCACCAGACAGGGGTCGGGTAGTGGCTACACCTTC.

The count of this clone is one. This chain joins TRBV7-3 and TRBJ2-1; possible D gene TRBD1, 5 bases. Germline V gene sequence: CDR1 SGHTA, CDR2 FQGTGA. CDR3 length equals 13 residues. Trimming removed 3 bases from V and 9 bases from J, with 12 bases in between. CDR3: CASSFMGQGEQFF. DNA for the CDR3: TGTGCCAGCAGCTTTATGGGTCAGGGTGAGCAGTTCTTC.

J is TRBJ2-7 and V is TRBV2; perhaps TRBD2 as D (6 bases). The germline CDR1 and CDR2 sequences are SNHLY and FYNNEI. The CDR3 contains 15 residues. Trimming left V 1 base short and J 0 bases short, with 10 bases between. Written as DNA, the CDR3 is TGTGCCAGCAGTGAAGGGGGGGTCCCCTCCTACGAGCAGTACGTC. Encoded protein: CASSEGGVPSYEQYV.

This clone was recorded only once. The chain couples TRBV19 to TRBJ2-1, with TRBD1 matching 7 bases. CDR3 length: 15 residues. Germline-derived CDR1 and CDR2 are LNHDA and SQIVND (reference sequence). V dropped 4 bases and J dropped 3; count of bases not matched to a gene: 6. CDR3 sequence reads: CASSSMAGGYNEQFF. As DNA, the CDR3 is TGTGCCAGTAGTAGCATGGCAGGGGGCTACAATGAGCAGTTCTTC.

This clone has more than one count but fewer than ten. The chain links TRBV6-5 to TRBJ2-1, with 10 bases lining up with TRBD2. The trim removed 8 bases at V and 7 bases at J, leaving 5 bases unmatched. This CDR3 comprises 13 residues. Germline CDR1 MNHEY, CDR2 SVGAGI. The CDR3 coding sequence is TGTGCCAGCTTTGCTAGCGGGAGTAATGAGCAGTTCTTC. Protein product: CASFASGSNEQFF.

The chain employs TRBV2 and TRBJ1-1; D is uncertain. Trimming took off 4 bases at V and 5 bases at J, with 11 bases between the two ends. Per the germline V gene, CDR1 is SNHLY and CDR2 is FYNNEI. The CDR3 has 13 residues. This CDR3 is CASSGTGRTEAFF. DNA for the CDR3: TGTGCCAGCAGTGGGACTGGGAGAACTGAAGCTTTCTTT.

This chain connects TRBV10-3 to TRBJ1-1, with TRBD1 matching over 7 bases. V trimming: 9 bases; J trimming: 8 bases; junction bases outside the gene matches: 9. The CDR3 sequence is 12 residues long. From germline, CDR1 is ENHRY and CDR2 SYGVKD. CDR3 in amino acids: CAIRGAGGEAFF. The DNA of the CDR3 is TGTGCCATTAGGGGGGCAGGGGGAGAAGCTTTCTTT.

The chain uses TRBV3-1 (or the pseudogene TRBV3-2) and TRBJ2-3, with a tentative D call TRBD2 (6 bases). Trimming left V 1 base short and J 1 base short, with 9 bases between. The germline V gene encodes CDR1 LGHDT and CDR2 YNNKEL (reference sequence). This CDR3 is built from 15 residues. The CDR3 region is CASSQGLGGTDTQYF. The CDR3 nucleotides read TGTGCCAGCAGCCAAGGACTAGGGGGCACAGATACGCAGTATTTT.

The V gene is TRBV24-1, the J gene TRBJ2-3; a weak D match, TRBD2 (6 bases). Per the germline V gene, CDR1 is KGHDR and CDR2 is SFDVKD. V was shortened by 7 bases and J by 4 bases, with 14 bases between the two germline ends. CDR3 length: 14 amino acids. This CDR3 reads CATRPAGPSDTQYF. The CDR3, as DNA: TGTGCCACCAGACCCGCGGGGCCCTCAGATACGCAGTATTTT.

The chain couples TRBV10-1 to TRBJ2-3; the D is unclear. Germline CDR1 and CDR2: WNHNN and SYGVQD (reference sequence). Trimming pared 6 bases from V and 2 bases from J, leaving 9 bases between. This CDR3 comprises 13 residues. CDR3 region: CASRDSHTDTQYF. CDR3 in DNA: TGCGCCAGCAGGGATTCTCACACAGATACGCAGTATTTT.

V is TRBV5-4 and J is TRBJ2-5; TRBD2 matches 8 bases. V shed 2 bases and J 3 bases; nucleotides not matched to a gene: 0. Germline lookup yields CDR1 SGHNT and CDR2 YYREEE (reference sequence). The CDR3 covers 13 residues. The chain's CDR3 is CASSFSGEETQYF. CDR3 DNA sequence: TGTGCCAGCAGCTTTAGCGGGGAAGAGACCCAGTACTTC.

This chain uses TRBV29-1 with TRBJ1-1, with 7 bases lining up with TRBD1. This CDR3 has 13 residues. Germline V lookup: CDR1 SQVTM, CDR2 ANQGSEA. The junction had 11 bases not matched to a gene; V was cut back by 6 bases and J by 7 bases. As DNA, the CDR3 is TGCAGCGTGGAACGAGGGGGCGTTAGTGAAGCTTTCTTT. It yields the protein CSVERGGVSEAFF.

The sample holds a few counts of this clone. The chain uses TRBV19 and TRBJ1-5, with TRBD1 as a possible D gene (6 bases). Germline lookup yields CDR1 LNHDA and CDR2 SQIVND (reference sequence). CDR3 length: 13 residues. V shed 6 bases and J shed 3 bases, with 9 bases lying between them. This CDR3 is CASRRDINQPQHF. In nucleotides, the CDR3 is TGTGCCAGTAGAAGGGACATCAATCAGCCCCAGCATTTT. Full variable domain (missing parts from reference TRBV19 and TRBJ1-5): DGGITQSPKYLFRKEGQNVTLSCEQNLNHDAMYWYRQDPGQGLRLIYYSQIVNDFQKGDIAEGYSVSREKKESFPLTVTSAQKNPTAFYLCASRRDINQPQHFGDGTRLSIL.

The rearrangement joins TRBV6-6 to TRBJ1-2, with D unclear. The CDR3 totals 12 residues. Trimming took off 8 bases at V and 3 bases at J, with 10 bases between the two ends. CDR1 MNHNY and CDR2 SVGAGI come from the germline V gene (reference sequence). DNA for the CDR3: TGTGCCAGCGGGCCCGGTCACTATGGCTACACCTTC. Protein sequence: CASGPGHYGYTF.

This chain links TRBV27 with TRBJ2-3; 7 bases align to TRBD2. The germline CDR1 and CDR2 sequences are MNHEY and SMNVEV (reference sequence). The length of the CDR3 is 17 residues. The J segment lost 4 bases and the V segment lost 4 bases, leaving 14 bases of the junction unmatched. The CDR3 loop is CASSSRVADRGADTQYF. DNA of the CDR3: TGTGCCAGCAGTTCCCGGGTGGCCGACCGGGGGGCAGATACGCAGTATTTT.

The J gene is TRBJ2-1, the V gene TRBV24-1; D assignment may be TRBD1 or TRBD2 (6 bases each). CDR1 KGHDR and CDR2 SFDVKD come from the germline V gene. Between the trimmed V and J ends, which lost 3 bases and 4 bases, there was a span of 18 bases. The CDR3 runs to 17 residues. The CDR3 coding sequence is TGTGCCACCAGTGATGCTAGCGACCCGAGGGGGTACAATGAGCAGTTCTTC. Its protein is CATSDASDPRGYNEQFF.

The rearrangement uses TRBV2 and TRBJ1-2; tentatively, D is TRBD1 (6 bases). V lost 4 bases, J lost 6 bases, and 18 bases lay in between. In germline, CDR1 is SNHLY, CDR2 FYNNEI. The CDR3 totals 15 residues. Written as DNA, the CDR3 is TGTGCCAGCAGTGTTACAGGGCAACCGCTTAATGGCTACACCTTC. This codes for CASSVTGQPLNGYTF.